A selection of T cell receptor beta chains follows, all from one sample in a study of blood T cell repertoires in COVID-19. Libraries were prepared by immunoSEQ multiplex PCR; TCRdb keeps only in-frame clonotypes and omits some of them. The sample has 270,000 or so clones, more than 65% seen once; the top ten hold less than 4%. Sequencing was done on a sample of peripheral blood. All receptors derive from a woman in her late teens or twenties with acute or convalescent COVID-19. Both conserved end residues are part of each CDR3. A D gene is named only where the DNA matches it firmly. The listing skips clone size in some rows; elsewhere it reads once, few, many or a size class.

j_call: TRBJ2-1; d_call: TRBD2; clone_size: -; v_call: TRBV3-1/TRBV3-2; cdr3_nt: TGTGCCAGCAGCCAGGGGGGGACTGGTAGCTCCTACAATGAGCAGTTCTTC; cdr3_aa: CASSQGGTGSSYNEQFF
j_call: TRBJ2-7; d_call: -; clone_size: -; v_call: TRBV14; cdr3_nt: TGTGCCAGCAGCCAAGACAGGGGATCTTATACCTACGAGCAGTACTTC; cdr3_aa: CASSQDRGSYTYEQYF
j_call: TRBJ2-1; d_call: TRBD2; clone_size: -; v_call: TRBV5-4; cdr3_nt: TGTGCCAGCAGCCTGGGACTAGCGGGTGTTGGCGGGTACGATGAGCAGTTCTTC; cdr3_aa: CASSLGLAGVGGYDEQFF
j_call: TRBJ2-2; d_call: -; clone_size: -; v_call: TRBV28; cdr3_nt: TGTGCCAGCAGTCCCGGACATTACACCGGGGAGCTGTTTTTT; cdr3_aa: CASSPGHYTGELFF
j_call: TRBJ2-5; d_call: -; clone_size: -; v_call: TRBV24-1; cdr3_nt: TGTGCCACCAGTGGGCCACCCAGAGAGACCCAGTACTTC; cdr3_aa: CATSGPPRETQYF
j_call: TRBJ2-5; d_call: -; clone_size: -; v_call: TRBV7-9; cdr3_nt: TGTGCCAGCAGCGAACAGGGTTTAATCTCGACCCAGTACTTC; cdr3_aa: CASSEQGLISTQYF
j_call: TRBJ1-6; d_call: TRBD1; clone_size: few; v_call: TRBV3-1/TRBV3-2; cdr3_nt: TGTGCCAGCAGCCAAGGGGACAGGGTCTACACCCTCCACTTT; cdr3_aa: CASSQGDRVYTLHF
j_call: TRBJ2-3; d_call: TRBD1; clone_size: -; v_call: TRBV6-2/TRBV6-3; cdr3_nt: TGTGCCAGCAGCCCATACGGGACAGGGGCAGATACGCAGTATTTT; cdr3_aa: CASSPYGTGADTQYF
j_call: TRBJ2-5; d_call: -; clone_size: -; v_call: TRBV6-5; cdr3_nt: TGTGCCAGCAGTTACGGGACTCTCCGAGAGACCCAGTACTTC; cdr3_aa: CASSYGTLRETQYF
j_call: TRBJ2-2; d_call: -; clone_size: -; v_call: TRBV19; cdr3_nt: TGTGCCAGTAGTATTGGCTCCGGGGAGCTGTTTTTT; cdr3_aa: CASSIGSGELFF
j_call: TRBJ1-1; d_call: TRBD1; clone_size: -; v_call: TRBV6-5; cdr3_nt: TGTGCCACCTACCCGACAGGGAGGTTGGAAGCTTTCTTT; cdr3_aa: CATYPTGRLEAFF
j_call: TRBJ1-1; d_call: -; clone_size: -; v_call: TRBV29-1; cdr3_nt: TGCAGCGTTTCAGGCACTGAAGCTTTCTTT; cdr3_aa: CSVSGTEAFF
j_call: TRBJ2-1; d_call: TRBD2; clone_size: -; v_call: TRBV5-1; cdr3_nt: TGCGCCAGCAGCCCGGGACTAGCGGGGCCATCGTACAATGAGCAGTTCTTC; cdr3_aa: CASSPGLAGPSYNEQFF
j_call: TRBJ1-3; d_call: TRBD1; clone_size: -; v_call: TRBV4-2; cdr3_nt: TGTGCCAGCAGCCAACGGACAGGGGCTGGAAACACCATATATTTT; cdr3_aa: CASSQRTGAGNTIYF
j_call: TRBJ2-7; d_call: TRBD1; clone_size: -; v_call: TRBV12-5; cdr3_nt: TGTGCTAGTGGCCGTCCCGGGACAGGGCGCTACGAGCAGTACTTC; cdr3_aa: CASGRPGTGRYEQYF
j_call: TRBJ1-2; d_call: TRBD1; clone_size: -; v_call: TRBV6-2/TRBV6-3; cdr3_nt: TGTGCCAGCAGCCAGGACGGACAGGTCTATGGCTACACCTTC; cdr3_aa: CASSQDGQVYGYTF
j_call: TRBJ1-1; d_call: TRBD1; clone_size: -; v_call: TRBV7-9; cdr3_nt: TGTGCCAGCAGCCTTCTAGGGGACAAGGGGGCGGCTTTCTTT; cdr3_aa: CASSLLGDKGAAFF
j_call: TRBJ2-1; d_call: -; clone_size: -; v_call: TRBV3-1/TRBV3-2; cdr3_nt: TGTGCCAGCAGCCAAGGGGACATCTACAATGAGCAGTTCTTC; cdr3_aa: CASSQGDIYNEQFF
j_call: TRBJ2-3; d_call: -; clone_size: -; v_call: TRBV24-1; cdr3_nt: TGTGCCACCAGTGATCCCTGGGACAAAAACACAGATACGCAGTATTTT; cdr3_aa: CATSDPWDKNTDTQYF
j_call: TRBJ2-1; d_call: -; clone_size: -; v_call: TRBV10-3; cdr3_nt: TGTGCCATCAGCGGCGGGCAAGTCTACAATGAGCAGTTCTTC; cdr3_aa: CAISGGQVYNEQFF
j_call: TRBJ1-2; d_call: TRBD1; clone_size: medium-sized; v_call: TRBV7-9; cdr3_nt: TGTGCCAGCAGCTTAGCAGAGACAGGGCTCTATGGCTACACCTTC; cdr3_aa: CASSLAETGLYGYTF
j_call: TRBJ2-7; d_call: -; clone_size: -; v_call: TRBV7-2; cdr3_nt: TGTGCCAGCAGCCCGGCGACGGGACAACCTAACGAGCAGTACTTC; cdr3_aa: CASSPATGQPNEQYF
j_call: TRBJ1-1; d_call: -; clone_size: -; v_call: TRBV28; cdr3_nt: TGTGCCAGCAGTCCCCCAGGGGCGCTGAACACTGAAGCTTTCTTT; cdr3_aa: CASSPPGALNTEAFF
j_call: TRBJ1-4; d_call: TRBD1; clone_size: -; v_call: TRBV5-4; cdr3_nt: TGTGCCAGCAGCTTGGGGACAGGGGGCGTAGATGAAAAACTGTTTTTT; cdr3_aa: CASSLGTGGVDEKLFF
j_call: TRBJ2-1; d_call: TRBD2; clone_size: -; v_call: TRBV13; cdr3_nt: TGTGCCAGCAGCTTAGGACTAGCGGGAGCGGATGAGCAGTTCTTC; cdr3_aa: CASSLGLAGADEQFF
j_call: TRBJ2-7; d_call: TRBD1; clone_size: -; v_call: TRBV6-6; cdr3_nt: TGTGCCAGCCGTACGGGACAGGGGACCTACGAGCAGTACTTC; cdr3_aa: CASRTGQGTYEQYF
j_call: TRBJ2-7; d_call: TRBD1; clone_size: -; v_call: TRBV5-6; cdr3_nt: TGTGCCAGCAGCTACAGGGGGACCAGCTCCTACGAGCAGTACTTC; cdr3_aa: CASSYRGTSSYEQYF
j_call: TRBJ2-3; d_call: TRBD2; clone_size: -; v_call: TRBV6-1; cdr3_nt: TGTGCCAGCAGACGGACTAGCGGGGGCACAGATACGCAGTATTTT; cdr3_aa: CASRRTSGGTDTQYF
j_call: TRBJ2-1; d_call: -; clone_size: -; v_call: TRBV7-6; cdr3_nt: TGTGCCAGCAGCTCCGCGGGAAGCTCCTACAATGAGCAGTTCTTC; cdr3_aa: CASSSAGSSYNEQFF
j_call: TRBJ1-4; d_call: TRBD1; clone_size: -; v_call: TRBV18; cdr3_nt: TGTGCCAGCTCACCGCTGGGGACAGCCCCTGAAAAACTGTTTTTT; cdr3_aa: CASSPLGTAPEKLFF
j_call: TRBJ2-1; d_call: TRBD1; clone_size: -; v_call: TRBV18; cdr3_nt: TGTGCCAGCTCACCACAACGTGTAGGACAGGGGTGGAATGAGCAGTTCTTC; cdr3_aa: CASSPQRVGQGWNEQFF
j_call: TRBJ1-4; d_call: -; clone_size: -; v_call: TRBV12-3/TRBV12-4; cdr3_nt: TGTGCCAGCAGACAGGGCTTTGAAAAACTGTTTTTT; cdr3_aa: CASRQGFEKLFF
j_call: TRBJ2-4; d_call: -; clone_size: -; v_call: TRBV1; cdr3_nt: TGCACCAGCAGCCGCACAGGGGAGGCGGGGGGGGCCAAAAACATTCAGTACTTC; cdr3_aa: CTSSRTGEAGGAKNIQYF
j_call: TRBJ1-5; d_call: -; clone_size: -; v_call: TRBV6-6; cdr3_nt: TGTGCCAGCAGAATGGACAGCCGAAATCAGCCCCAGCATTTT; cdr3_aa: CASRMDSRNQPQHF
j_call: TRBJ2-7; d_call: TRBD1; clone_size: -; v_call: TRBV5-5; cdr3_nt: TGTGCCAGCAGCAATAATACGGGACAGGGGTTCTACGAGCAGTACTTC; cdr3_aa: CASSNNTGQGFYEQYF
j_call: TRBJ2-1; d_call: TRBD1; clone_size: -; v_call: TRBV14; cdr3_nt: TGTGCCAGCAGCCAGCCCGGGACAGTTTACAATGAGCAGTTCTTC; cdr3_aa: CASSQPGTVYNEQFF
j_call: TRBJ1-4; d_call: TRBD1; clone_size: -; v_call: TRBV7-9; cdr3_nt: TGTGCCAGCAGCCTATCTGACAGGGGAGTTGAAAAACTGTTTTTT; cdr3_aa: CASSLSDRGVEKLFF
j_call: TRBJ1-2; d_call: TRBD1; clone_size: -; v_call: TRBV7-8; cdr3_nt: TGTGCCAGCAGCCTATGGACAGGGGGCCTCTATGGCTACACCTTC; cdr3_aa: CASSLWTGGLYGYTF
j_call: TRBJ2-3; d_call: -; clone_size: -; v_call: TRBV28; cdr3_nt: TGTGCCAGCAGTTTCGACAATCCCCCGGCAGATACGCAGTATTTT; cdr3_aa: CASSFDNPPADTQYF